The clone carrying this T cell receptor beta chain was recorded many times. Its antigen is still unknown. These data come from a study of regulatory T cells in long-lasting Graves disease. Study conclusions and caveats: Persistent Graves' disease cases displayed lower TCR diversity than newly diagnosed ones. New patients shared 750 to 1,000 public clonotypes, and persistent patients shared more, with 2,741. Tissue studied was limited to peripheral blood, excluding thyroid tissue.

The junction had 2 bases not matched to a gene; V was cut back by 4 bases and J by 3 bases. The CDR3 length is 14 residues. Germline values: CDR1 SNHLY, CDR2 FYNNEI. As to time point: newly diagnosed GD, antithyroid drugs for less than 3 months. PBMC-extracted RNA yielded the TCR library. For TCR beta, libraries came from iRepertoire HTBI primers and Arm-PCR of CDR3 regions. TCRdb re-called the multiplex PCR reads with MiXCR, one entry per CDR3 protein. This table has around 450,000 distinct CDR3 sequences, 15% to 20% appearing once. These data were also reused for a study on T cells in Graves' hyperthyroidism and ophthalmopathy. This second study notes: The hyperthyroidism patients had all been newly diagnosed, and their disease duration was under 2 months. Their ages ranged from 18 to 65 years.

The gene calls are TRBV2 and TRBJ2-2; 7 nucleotides agree with TRBD1. The sequenced sample was peripheral blood mononuclear cells (PBMCs), obtained at new diagnosis, from a patient treated with antithyroid drugs. This clonotype originated in a man in his forties with Graves disease. This CDR3 reads CASSGQGDTGELFF. The CDR3 bases are TGTGCCAGCAGTGGGCAGGGGGACACCGGGGAGCTGTTTTTT.